Shown below are 17 T cell receptor beta chains from a single sample sequenced in a study of regulatory dendritic cells for organ transplantation. These receptors have no known antigen. Here immunoSEQ multiplex PCR was the method, and the copy in TCRdb shows in-frame clones only, minus some. The sample gives about 21,000 clones, 80% to 90% of which show up once; 0.55% to 0.85% is in the top ten. Allogeneic regulatory or mature dendritic cells were co-cultured for roughly five days with CFSE-labeled sorted T cells at 1:10. Sequencing was performed on naive CD4+ T cells from blood cultured with regulatory dendritic cells. The subset: CD45RA+ naive T cells. Receptor source: a human donor in good health.

This clone is a singleton in its sample. The chain uses TRBV11-2 and TRBJ2-1; TRBD2 aligns across 11 bases. In germline, CDR1 is SGHAT, CDR2 FQNNGV. There are 17 residues in the CDR3. Trimming at V came to 3 bases and at J to 4 bases, leaving 8 bases not matched to a gene. CDR3 nucleotide sequence: TGTGCCAGCAGCTTCAGCCCGCGACTAGCGGGGTACAATGAGCAGTTCTTC. Translating it yields CASSFSPRLAGYNEQFF.

This clone was found once. The J gene is TRBJ2-5, the V gene TRBV7-6; TRBD1 is a possible D gene (6 bases). From germline, CDR1 is SGHVS and CDR2 FNYEAQ. The CDR3 covers 16 residues. Trimming stripped 1 base from V and 3 bases from J, with 15 bases between. This CDR3 reads CASSLVRRAGEETQYF. The DNA for the CDR3 is TGTGCCAGCAGCTTAGTTCGTCGGGCAGGGGAAGAGACCCAGTACTTC.

The chain has TRBV7-3 and TRBJ2-5; 7 nucleotides align to TRBD1. After removal of 5 bases from V and 5 bases from J, the junction contained 5 bases not matched to a gene. Looked up from germline, CDR1 is SGHTA and CDR2 is FQGTGA. The CDR3 spans 13 residues. CDR3: CASSINRGETQYF. The CDR3, as DNA: TGTGCCAGCAGCATAAACAGGGGTGAGACCCAGTACTTC.

The V gene is TRBV28, the J gene TRBJ1-1, with D tentatively TRBD1 (6 bases). This CDR3 is built from 13 residues. Germline loops: CDR1 MDHEN, CDR2 SYDVKM. Trimming pared 6 bases from V and 1 base from J, leaving 9 bases between. CDR3 sequence: CASREGGNTEAFF. The CDR3 region has the DNA TGTGCCAGCAGAGAGGGGGGGAACACTGAAGCTTTCTTT. Based on the CDR3 plus reference TRBV28 and TRBJ1-1, the full variable domain is DVKVTQSSRYLVKRTGEKVFLECVQDMDHENMFWYRQDPGLGLRLIYFSYDVKMKEKGDIPEGYSVSREKKERFSLILESASTNQTSMYLCASREGGNTEAFFGQGTRLTVV.

The chain joins TRBV7-2 to TRBJ1-2; perhaps TRBD1 as D (6 bases). V was clipped by 5 bases and J by 6 bases, with 22 bases between them. CDR1 SGHTA and CDR2 FQGNSA come from the germline V gene. The CDR3 totals 16 residues. In nucleotides, the CDR3 is TGTGCCAGCAGCCCGGACCCGACAGGCGGTGAACATGGCTACACCTTC. This gives the protein CASSPDPTGGEHGYTF.

The chain links TRBV6-6 to TRBJ2-4; D is unresolved. CDR3 length: 15 residues. Germline values: CDR1 MNHNY, CDR2 SVGAGI (reference sequence). V lost 4 bases, J lost 2 bases, and 12 bases lay in between. This CDR3 is CASSSVGETKNIQYF. The CDR3 bases are TGTGCCAGCAGTTCCGTTGGGGAAACCAAAAACATTCAGTACTTC.

J is TRBJ2-5 and V is TRBV6-1, with D possibly matching TRBD2 (5 bases). The CDR3 runs 14 residues. Germline lookup yields CDR1 MNHNS and CDR2 SASEGT. Trimming took 3 bases from V and 5 from J, leaving 13 bases between them. This CDR3 reads CASSDRGLGETQYF. The DNA of the CDR3 is TGTGCCAGCAGTGATCGCGGGTTAGGTGAGACCCAGTACTTC.

The rearrangement links TRBV7-9 to TRBJ2-7, with TRBD1 as a possible D gene (5 bases). Germline loops: CDR1 SEHNR, CDR2 FQNEAQ (reference sequence). The V end was cut by 5 bases, the J end by 5 bases, with 10 bases between. The CDR3 has 12 amino acids. This chain's CDR3 is CASSLGAHEQYF. In DNA form, the CDR3 reads TGTGCCAGCAGCCTAGGGGCCCACGAGCAGTACTTC.

The chain carries TRBV21-1 and TRBJ1-3. TRBV21-1 counts as a pseudogene. This CDR3 has 17 amino acids. CDR3 loop: CASSKVPRAEAGNTIYF. CDR3 DNA: TGTGCCAGCAGCAAAGTCCCACGGGCCGAGGCTGGAAACACCATATATTTT.

This chain uses TRBV10-2 with TRBJ2-3; 12 positions match TRBD2. This CDR3 is built from 17 residues. V lost 7 bases to trimming and J lost 0 bases; unmatched junction nucleotides: 8. Germline V gene data show CDR1 as WSHSY and CDR2 as SAAADI. CDR3 sequence reads: CASIKDGTSGSTDTQYF. CDR3 bases: TGCGCCAGCATCAAGGACGGGACTAGCGGGAGCACAGATACGCAGTATTTT.

V and J are TRBV7-9 and TRBJ2-1; unclear D gene. Germline V gives CDR1 SEHNR, CDR2 FQNEAQ (reference sequence). Trimming removed 2 bases from V and 8 bases from J, with 10 bases in between. CDR3 length: 13 residues. The CDR3 region has the DNA TGTGCCAGCAGCTTATTTAGTCGGGATGAGCAGTTCTTC. Translating gives CASSLFSRDEQFF.

This chain joins TRBV5-6 and TRBJ1-2; D is uncertain. Germline V gene sequence: CDR1 SGHDT, CDR2 YYEEEE. The CDR3 contains 16 residues. V lost 4 bases to trimming and J lost 2 bases, with 18 bases between them. CDR3 DNA sequence: TGTGCCAGCAGCCTCCGGCCATCTCAGTACAACTATGGCTACACCTTC. It translates to CASSLRPSQYNYGYTF. The whole variable domain, filled in from reference TRBV5-6 and TRBJ1-2, reads DAGVTQSPTHLIKTRGQQVTLRCSPKSGHDTVSWYQQALGQGPQFIFQYYEEEERQRGNFPDRFSGHQFPNYSSELNVNALLLGDSALYLCASSLRPSQYNYGYTFGSGTRLTVV.

This chain joins TRBV4-3 and TRBJ1-5; D is undetermined. Germline V lookup: CDR1 LGHNA, CDR2 YSLEER. CDR3 length: 13 residues. V lost 3 bases and J 7 bases, leaving 10 bases between the germline ends. CDR3 sequence reads: CASSQLSGQPQHF. In nucleotides, the CDR3 is TGCGCCAGCAGCCAGCTTAGTGGACAGCCCCAGCATTTT.

The gene calls are TRBV19 and TRBJ2-2, with a possible D match to TRBD2 (6 bases). The V gene lost 2 bases and the J gene lost 7 bases, with 14 bases spanning the gap. The CDR3 contains 15 residues. Germline values: CDR1 LNHDA, CDR2 SQIVND (reference sequence). The CDR3 spells CASSILAGLGGELFF. CDR3 nucleotides: TGTGCCAGTAGTATATTGGCGGGACTCGGCGGGGAGCTGTTTTTT.

The rearrangement links TRBV27 to TRBJ1-4, with 7 bases fitting TRBD1. The CDR3 extends over 14 amino acids. V shed 8 bases and J 3 bases; nucleotides not matched to a gene: 6. From germline, CDR1 is MNHEY and CDR2 SMNVEV (reference sequence). CDR3 DNA: TGTGCCAGCGCTAGGGACAGTGCTAATGAAAAACTGTTTTTT. It codes for CASARDSANEKLFF.

The genes are TRBV15 and TRBJ2-3; D possibly corresponds to TRBD1 (6 bases). The CDR3 is 14 residues long. The V end lost 5 bases, the J end lost 7 bases, and 16 bases lay between the germline ends. In germline, CDR1 is LNHNV, CDR2 YYDKDF (reference sequence). CDR3 coding DNA: TGTGCCACCAGCGGGACGGGACATCTAAATACGCAGTATTTT. Amino acid sequence: CATSGTGHLNTQYF.

The chain employs TRBV27 and TRBJ2-7; no clear D gene. The germline gives CDR1 MNHEY, CDR2 SMNVEV (reference sequence). The CDR3 is made up of 14 amino acids. Trimming left V 4 bases short and J 7 bases short, with 17 bases between. CDR3: CASSSKLSLREQYF. CDR3 nucleotides: TGTGCCAGCAGTTCAAAACTCTCTTTACGGGAGCAGTACTTC.